The clone carrying this T cell receptor beta chain was found a few times. The data derive from a study of T cell responses to AZD1222 COVID-19 vaccine. Only in-frame clones appear in the TCRdb table, and some are missing; sequencing was by immunoSEQ multiplex PCR. The profile shows tens of thousands of clones, more than 70% of them singletons. This CDR3 is 15 amino acids long. Per the germline V gene, CDR1 is LGHNA and CDR2 is YNFKEQ. V lost 5 bases to trimming and J lost 2 bases; unmatched junction nucleotides: 4. This TCR was recovered from an adult in good health. The sample was peripheral blood, taken on day 0 of AZD1222 vaccination. V is TRBV4-2 and J is TRBJ2-5; TRBD2 agrees at 11 bases. Here the CDR3 DNA reads TGTGCCAGCAGCGAACTAGCGGGAGATCAAGAGACCCAGTACTTC. Protein product: CASSELAGDQETQYF.